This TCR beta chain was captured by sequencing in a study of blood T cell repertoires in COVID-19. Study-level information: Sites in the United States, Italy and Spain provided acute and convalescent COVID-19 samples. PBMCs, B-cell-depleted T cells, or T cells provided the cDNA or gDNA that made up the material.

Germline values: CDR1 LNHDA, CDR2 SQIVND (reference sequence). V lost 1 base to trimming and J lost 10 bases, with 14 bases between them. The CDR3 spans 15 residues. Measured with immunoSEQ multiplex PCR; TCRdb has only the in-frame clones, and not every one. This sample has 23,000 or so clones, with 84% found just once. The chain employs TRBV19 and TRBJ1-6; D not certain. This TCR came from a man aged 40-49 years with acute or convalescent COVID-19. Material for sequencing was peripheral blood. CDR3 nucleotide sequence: TGTGCCAGTAGTATAGGGGGAGCGGTCGGCTCACCCCTCCACTTT. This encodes CASSIGGAVGSPLHF.